What follows is one TCR beta chain and its context. This specimen comes from a study of shared T cell receptors in the human thymus. Assay: immunoSEQ multiplex PCR; the TCRdb copy retains only in-frame clones and omits some. The sample gives some 640,000 clones, around 87% of which show up once; roughly 0.0087% is in the top ten. Germline CDR1 reads MDHEN; CDR2 reads SYDVKM. Trimming cost V 6 bases and J 1 base; bases outside gene matches: 7. The CDR3 extends over 16 amino acids. The same sample was also used in a study of human thymus T cells. Per that paper: The sample donors, healthy Finnish infants, were having corrective surgery for congenital heart defects. It was from resections taken during corrective heart surgery that the thymus tissue came. Thymic and blood repertoires appeared to show biased V and J gene usage. There were highly overlapping thymic repertoires among unrelated individuals, as related research reported.

The source is a boy less than two years old with a congenital heart defect. The V and J genes are TRBV28 and TRBJ1-4, with TRBD1 matching over 8 bases. Source material: thymocytes. This chain's CDR3 is CASSPGTGGTNEKLFF. The CDR3 bases are TGTGCCAGCAGCCCAGGGACAGGTGGAACTAATGAAAAACTGTTTTTT.